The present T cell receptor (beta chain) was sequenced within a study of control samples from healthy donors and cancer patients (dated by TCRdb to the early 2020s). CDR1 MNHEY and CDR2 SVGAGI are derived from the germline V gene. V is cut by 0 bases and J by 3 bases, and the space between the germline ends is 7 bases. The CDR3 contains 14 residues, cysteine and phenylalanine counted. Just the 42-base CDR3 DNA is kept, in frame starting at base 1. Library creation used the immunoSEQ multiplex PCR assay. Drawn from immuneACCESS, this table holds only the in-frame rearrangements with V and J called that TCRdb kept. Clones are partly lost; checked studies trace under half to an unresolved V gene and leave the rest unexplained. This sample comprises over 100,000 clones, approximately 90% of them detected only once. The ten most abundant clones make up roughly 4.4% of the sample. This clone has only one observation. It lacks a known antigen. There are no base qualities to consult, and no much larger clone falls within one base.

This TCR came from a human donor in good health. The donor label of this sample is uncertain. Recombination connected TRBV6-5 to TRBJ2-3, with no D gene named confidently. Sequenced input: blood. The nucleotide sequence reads TGTGCCAGCAGTTACTCGGGCGTTACAGATACGCAGTATTTT. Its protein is CASSYSGVTDTQYF.